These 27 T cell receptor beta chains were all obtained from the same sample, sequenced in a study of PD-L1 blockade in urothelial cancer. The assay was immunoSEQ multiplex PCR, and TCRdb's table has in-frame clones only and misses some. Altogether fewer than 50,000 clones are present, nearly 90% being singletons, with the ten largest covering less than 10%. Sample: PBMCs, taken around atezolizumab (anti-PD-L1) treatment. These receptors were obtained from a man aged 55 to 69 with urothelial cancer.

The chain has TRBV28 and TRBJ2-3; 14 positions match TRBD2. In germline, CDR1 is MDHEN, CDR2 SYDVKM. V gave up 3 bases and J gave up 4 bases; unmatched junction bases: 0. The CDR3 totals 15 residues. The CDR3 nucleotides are TGTGCCAGCAGTTTGACTAGCGGGGGGGCAGATACGCAGTATTTT. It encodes CASSLTSGGADTQYF.

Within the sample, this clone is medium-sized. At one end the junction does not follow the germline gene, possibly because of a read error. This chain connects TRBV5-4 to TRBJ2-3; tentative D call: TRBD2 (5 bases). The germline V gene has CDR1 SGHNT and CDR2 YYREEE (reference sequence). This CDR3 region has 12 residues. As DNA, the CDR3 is TGTGCCAGCAGCACCCGTGGACTCTCCGACTCTTTT. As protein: CASSTRGLSDSF. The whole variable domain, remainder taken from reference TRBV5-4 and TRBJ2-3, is ETGVTQSPTHLIKTRGQQVTLRCSSQSGHNTVSWYQQALGQGPQFIFQYYREEENGRGNFPPRFSGLQFPNYSSELNVNALELDDSALYLCASSTRGLSDSFGPGTRLTVL.

The CDR3 nucleotides read TGCGCCAGCAGCTTGTCAGGAGGGGAGACCCAGTACTTC. This encodes CASSLSGGETQYF. The rearrangement links TRBV5-1 to TRBJ2-5; TRBD2 might be the D (6 bases). V was cut by 1 base and J by 5 bases, with 9 bases left in between. CDR1 is SGHRS and CDR2 is YFSETQ in the germline V gene. The CDR3 extends over 13 amino acids.

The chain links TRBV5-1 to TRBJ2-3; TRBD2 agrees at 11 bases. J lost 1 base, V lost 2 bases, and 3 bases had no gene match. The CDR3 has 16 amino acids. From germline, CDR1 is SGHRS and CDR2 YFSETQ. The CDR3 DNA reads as TGCGCCAGCAGCTTTCTGGGACTAGCGGGCACAGATACGCAGTATTTT. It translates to CASSFLGLAGTDTQYF. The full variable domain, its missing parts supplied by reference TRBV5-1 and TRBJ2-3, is KAGVTQTPRYLIKTRGQQVTLSCSPISGHRSVSWYQQTPGQGLQFLFEYFSETQRNKGNFPGRFSGRQFSNSRSEMNVSTLELGDSALYLCASSFLGLAGTDTQYFGPGTRLTVL.

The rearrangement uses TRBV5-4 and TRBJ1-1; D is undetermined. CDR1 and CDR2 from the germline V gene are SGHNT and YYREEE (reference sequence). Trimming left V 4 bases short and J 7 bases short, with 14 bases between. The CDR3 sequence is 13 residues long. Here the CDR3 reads CASSREYSDEAFF. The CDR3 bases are TGTGCCAGCAGCCGGGAGTACAGTGATGAAGCTTTCTTT.

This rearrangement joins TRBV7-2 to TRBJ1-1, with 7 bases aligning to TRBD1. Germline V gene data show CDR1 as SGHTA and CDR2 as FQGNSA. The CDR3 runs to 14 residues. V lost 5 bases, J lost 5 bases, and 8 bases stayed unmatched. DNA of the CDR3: TGTGCCAGCAGCGAATACAGGGGTGGGACTGAAGCTTTCTTT. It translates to CASSEYRGGTEAFF.

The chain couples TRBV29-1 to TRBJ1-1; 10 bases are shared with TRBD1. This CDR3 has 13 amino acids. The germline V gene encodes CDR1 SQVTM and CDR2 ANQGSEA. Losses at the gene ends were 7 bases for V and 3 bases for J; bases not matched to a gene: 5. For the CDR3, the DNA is TGCAGCGGACGGACAGGGGGGGACACTGAAGCTTTCTTT. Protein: CSGRTGGDTEAFF.

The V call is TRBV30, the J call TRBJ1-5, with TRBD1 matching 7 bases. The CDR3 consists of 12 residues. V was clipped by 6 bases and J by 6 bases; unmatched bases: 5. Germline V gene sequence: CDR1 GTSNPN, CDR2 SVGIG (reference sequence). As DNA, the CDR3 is TGTGCCTGTCAGCAGGGGGGTCAGCCCCAGCATTTT. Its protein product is CACQQGGQPQHF.

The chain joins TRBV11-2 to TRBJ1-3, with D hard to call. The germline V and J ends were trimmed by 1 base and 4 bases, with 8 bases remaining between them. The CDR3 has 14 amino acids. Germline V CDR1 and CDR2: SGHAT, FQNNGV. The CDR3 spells CASSLGFPGNTIYF. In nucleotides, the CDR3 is TGTGCCAGCAGCTTAGGTTTCCCGGGAAACACCATATATTTT.

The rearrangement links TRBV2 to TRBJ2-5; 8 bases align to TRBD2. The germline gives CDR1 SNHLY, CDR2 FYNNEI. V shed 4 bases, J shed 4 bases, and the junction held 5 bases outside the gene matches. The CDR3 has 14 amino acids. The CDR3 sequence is CASSGGSGGETQYF. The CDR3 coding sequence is TGTGCCAGCAGTGGCGGAAGCGGGGGAGAGACCCAGTACTTC.

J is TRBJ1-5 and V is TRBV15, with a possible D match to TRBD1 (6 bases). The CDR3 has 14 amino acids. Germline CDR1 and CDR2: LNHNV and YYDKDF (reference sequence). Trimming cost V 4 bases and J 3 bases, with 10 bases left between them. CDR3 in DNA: TGTGCCACCAGCACCGACAGGTACAATCAGCCCCAGCATTTT. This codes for CATSTDRYNQPQHF.

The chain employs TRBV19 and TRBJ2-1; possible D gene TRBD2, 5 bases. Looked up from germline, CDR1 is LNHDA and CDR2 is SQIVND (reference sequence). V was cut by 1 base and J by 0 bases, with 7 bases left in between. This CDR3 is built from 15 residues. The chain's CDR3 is CASSIAGSSYNEQFF. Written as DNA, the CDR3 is TGTGCCAGTAGTATAGCTGGGAGCTCCTACAATGAGCAGTTCTTC.

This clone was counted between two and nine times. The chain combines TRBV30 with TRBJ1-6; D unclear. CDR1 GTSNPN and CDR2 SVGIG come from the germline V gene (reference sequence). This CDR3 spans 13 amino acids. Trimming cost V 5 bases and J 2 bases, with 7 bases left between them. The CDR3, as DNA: TGTGCCTGGGAGATGGCCTATAATTCACCCCTCCACTTT. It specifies CAWEMAYNSPLHF.

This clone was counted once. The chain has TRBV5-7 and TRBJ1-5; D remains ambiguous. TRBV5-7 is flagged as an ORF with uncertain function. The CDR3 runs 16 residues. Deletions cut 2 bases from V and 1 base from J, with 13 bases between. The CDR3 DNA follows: TGTGCCAGCAGCTTTACCGGGGTAGGGAGCAATCAGCCCCAGCATTTT. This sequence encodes CASSFTGVGSNQPQHF.

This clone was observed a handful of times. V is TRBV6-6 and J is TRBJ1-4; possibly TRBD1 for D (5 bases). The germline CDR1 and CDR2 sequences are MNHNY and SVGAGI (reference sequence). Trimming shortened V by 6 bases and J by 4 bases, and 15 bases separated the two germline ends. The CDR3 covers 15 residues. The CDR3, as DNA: TGTGCCAGCAGATATAATGACAGACTTAATGAAAAACTGTTTTTT. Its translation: CASRYNDRLNEKLFF.

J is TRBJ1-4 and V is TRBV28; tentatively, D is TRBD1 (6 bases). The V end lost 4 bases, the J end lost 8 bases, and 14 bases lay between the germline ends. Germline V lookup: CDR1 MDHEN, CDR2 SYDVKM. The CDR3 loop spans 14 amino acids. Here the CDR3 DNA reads TGTGCCAGCAGTTCGGGGGGGCGCGAGGAAAAACTGTTTTTT. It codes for CASSSGGREEKLFF.

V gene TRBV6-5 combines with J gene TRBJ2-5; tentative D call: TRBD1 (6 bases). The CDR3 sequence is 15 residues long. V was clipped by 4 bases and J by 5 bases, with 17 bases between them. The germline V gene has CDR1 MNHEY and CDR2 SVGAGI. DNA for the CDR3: TGTGCCAGCAGTTTCCGACAGGCGTATCGGGAGACCCAGTACTTC. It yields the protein CASSFRQAYRETQYF.

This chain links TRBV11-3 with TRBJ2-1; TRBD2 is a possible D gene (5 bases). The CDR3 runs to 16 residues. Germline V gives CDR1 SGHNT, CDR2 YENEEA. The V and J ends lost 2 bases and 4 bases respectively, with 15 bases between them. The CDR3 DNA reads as TGTGCCAGCAGCTTACAATGGGGAGTCCTTTACAATGAGCAGTTCTTC. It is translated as CASSLQWGVLYNEQFF.

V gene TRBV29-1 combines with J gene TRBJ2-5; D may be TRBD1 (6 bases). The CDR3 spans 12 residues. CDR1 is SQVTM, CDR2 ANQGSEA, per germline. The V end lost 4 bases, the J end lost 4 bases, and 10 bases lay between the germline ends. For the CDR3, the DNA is TGCAGCGTTGTCAGGGGTAGAGAGACCCAGTACTTC. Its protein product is CSVVRGRETQYF.

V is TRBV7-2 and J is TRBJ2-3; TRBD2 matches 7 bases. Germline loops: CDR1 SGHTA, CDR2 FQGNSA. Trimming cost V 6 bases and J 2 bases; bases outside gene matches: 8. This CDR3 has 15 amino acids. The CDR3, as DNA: TGTGCCAGCAGGGGGCTCGGGAGGTCCACAGATACGCAGTATTTT. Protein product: CASRGLGRSTDTQYF.

Here the CDR3 DNA reads TGTGCCAGTAGTATACTAGGGGGACAGGGCCAAGAGACCCAGTACTTC. Translation: CASSILGGQGQETQYF. This chain uses TRBV19 with TRBJ2-5, with TRBD1 matching 9 bases. CDR1 and CDR2 from the germline V gene are LNHDA and SQIVND (reference sequence). CDR3 length: 16 residues. With 2 bases clipped from V and 1 base from J, the junction kept 5 bases outside the gene matches.

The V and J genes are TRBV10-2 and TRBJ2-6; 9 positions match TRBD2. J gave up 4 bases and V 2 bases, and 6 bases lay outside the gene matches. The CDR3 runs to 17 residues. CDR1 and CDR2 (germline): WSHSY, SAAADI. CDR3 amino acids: CASSEPRGGAGANVLTF. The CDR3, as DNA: TGCGCCAGCAGTGAGCCGCGGGGGGGGGCCGGGGCCAACGTCCTGACTTTC.

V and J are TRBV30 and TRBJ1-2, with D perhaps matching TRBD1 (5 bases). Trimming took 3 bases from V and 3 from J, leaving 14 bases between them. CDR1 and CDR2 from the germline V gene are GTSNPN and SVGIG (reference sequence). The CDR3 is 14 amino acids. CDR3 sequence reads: CAWSAGFRDYGYTF. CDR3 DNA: TGTGCCTGGAGCGCAGGGTTTCGGGACTATGGCTACACCTTC. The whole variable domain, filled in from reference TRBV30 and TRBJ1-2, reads SQTIHQWPATLVQPVGSPLSLECTVEGTSNPNLYWYRQAAGRGLQLLFYSVGIGQISSEVPQNLSASRPQDRQFILSSKKLLLSDSGFYLCAWSAGFRDYGYTFGSGTRLTVV.

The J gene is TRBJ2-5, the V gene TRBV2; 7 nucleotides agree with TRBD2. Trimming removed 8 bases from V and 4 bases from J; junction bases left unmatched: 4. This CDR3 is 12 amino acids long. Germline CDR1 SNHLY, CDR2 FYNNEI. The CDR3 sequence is CASRDYSETQYF. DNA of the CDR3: TGTGCCAGCCGGGACTATTCAGAGACCCAGTACTTC.

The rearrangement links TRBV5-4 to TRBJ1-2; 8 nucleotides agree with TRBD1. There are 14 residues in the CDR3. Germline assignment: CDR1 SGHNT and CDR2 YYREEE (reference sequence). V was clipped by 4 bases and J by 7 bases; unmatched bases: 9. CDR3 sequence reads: CASSTPTGAFGYTF. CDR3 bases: TGTGCCAGCAGCACGCCGACAGGGGCATTTGGCTACACCTTC.

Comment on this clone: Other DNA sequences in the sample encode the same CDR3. This CDR3 is CAWSIQGNQPQHF. DNA for the CDR3: TGTGCCTGGAGCATACAGGGGAATCAGCCCCAGCATTTT. V usage is TRBV30 and J usage is TRBJ1-5; 7 bases are a match to TRBD1. The V gene's germline CDR1 is GTSNPN and CDR2 SVGIG (reference sequence). The CDR3 runs 13 residues. V lost 3 bases, J lost 4 bases, and 3 bases stayed unmatched.

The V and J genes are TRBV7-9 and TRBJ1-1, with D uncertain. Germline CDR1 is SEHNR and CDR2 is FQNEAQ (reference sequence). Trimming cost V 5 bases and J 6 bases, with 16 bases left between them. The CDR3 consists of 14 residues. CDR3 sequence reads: CASSPSARLSEAFF. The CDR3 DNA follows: TGTGCCAGCAGCCCTTCGGCTAGGCTGTCTGAAGCTTTCTTT.